The 22 T cell receptor beta chains below come from one sample, sequenced in a study of T cells in women clearing cervical HPV infection. The assay was immunoSEQ multiplex PCR, and TCRdb's table has in-frame clones only and misses some. The listing records over 30,000 clones. The sample was blood buffy coat. These receptor sequences come from a woman between 18 and 75 years old with a cervical HPV16 infection that either progressed to CIN3+ or cleared (not recorded which).

Of note for this clone: From the germline J gene comes the end of the CDR3, since the read stops 3 residues before it. This chain uses TRBV5-1 with TRBJ1-1; 10 bases match TRBD1. V lost 4 bases and J lost 5; bases outside the gene matches: 8. CDR3 size: 15 residues. Germline V gene data show CDR1 as SGHRS and CDR2 as YFSETQ. The CDR3: CASSGATGGSTEAFF. The part of the CDR3 DNA that was read is TGCGCCAGCAGCGGTGCGACAGGGGGCAGTACTGAA.

In the case of this clone: A junction end diverges from the germline sequence, so it may reflect a read error. Read data end 3 residues before the CDR3 end; the end is taken from the germline J gene. The rearrangement joins TRBV29-1 to TRBJ2-2; D possibly corresponds to TRBD2 (6 bases). CDR1 is SQVTM and CDR2 is ANQGSEA in the germline V gene. The CDR3 consists of 14 residues. The DNA read from the CDR3 is TGCAGCGTTGCCGGACTACTGAACACCCGGGAG. This encodes CSVAGLLNTRE. The whole CDR3 protein reads CSVAGLLNTRELFF.

Worth noting for this clone: The read comes to an end 3 residues before the CDR3 does, leaving the germline J gene to fill in the end. V usage is TRBV6-1 and J usage is TRBJ2-7; D may be TRBD1 (7 bases). CDR3 length: 14 amino acids. V lost 4 bases, J lost 3 bases, and 13 bases lay in between. The V gene's germline CDR1 is MNHNS and CDR2 SASEGT. The part of the CDR3 DNA that was read is TGTGCCAGCAGTGCCGACAGGGAGGTCTACGAG. It is translated as CASSADREVYE. The full-length CDR3 reads as CASSADREVYEQYF.

With respect to this clone: The sequence runs out 3 residues before the end of the CDR3; the remainder is reconstructed from the germline J gene. The chain employs TRBV20-1 and TRBJ2-6, with TRBD1 matching over 9 bases. Unmatched junction bases numbered 7, after V lost 6 bases and J lost 1 base. Per the germline V gene, CDR1 is DFQATT and CDR2 is SNEGSKA (reference sequence). CDR3 length: 16 amino acids. CDR3 DNA (partial): TGCAGTGCGGGACAGGGCCAGGTGTCTGGGGCCAACGTC. It is translated as CSAGQGQVSGANV. In full, the CDR3 is CSAGQGQVSGANVLTF.

On this clone: The read halts 3 residues ahead of the CDR3 end, with the missing end drawn from the germline J gene. The chain couples TRBV5-4 to TRBJ2-1, with 8 bases matching TRBD2. V lost 0 bases, J lost 7 bases, and 9 bases stayed unmatched. Germline lookup yields CDR1 SGHNT and CDR2 YYREEE (reference sequence). CDR3 size: 16 residues. CDR3 region: CASSLGRGGPANEQFF. The CDR3 bases that were read are TGTGCCAGCAGCTTGGGTCGGGGGGGGCCGGCAAATGAG.

Note on this clone: The read finishes 3 residues shy of the CDR3 end, and the germline J gene is used to complete it. This chain connects TRBV7-8 to TRBJ2-5, with a possible D match to TRBD1 (5 bases). V lost 4 bases and J lost 1, with 13 bases in between. The V gene's germline CDR1 is SGHVS and CDR2 FQNEAQ. The CDR3 has 15 amino acids. CDR3 protein: CASSSDHRLQETQYF. Partial CDR3 DNA: TGTGCCAGCAGCTCGGACCACAGGCTCCAAGAGACC.

Remarks on this clone: Coverage ceases 3 residues before the CDR3 finishes, and the germline J gene fills in the end. The chain couples TRBV7-2 to TRBJ2-5; TRBD2 agrees at 10 bases. The V gene's germline CDR1 is SGHTA and CDR2 FQGNSA. V shed 4 bases and J 5 bases; nucleotides not matched to a gene: 7. This CDR3 contains 15 residues. CDR3 DNA (partial): TGTGCCAGCAGCTACCAGCGGGGGGGCGGTGAGACC. Translation: CASSYQRGGGET. The full CDR3 is CASSYQRGGGETQYF.

As to this clone: The CDR3 goes on 3 residues after the read ends, and that part is filled in from the germline J gene. The chain uses TRBV12-3 or TRBV12-4 and TRBJ1-4; a weak D match, TRBD1 (5 bases). The length of the CDR3 is 14 residues. Trimming took 0 bases from V and 8 from J, leaving 10 bases between them. The part of the CDR3 DNA that was read is TGTGCCAGCAGTTTAGCTCAGGGTCACGAAAAA. This encodes CASSLAQGHEK. The complete CDR3 protein is CASSLAQGHEKLFF.

In the case of this clone: The read comes to an end 3 residues before the CDR3 does, leaving the germline J gene to fill in the end. The J gene is TRBJ1-2, the V gene TRBV5-1, with TRBD1 as a possible D gene (5 bases). Looked up from germline, CDR1 is SGHRS and CDR2 is YFSETQ. The CDR3 is 15 residues long. The CDR3 is CASSLGSAGFDGYTF. Incomplete CDR3 DNA: TGCGCCAGCAGCTTAGGTTCTGCAGGGTTCGACGGC.

As to this clone: The DNA ends 3 residues before the CDR3 does, and the rest of the CDR3 is filled in from the germline J gene. The chain couples TRBV19 to TRBJ1-6; D gene uncertain. V lost 11 bases to trimming and J lost 4 bases, with 12 bases between them. Germline loops: CDR1 LNHDA, CDR2 SQIVND (reference sequence). The CDR3 totals 13 residues. CDR3: CAVSGSYNSPLHF. Partial CDR3 DNA: TGTGCCGTATCGGGTTCTTATAATTCACCC.

Concerning this clone itself: Read data end 3 residues before the CDR3 end; the end is taken from the germline J gene. This sequence joins TRBV20-1 and TRBJ2-7; TRBD1 aligns across 7 bases. This CDR3 is built from 13 residues. V gave up 4 bases and J gave up 2 bases; unmatched junction bases: 5. From germline, CDR1 is DFQATT and CDR2 SNEGSKA (reference sequence). The CDR3 sequence is CSATRDRAYEQYF. The part of the CDR3 DNA that was read is TGCAGTGCTACTCGGGACAGAGCCTACGAG.

A remark on this clone: The sequenced fragment ends 3 residues before the CDR3 boundary, so the rest is inferred from the germline J gene. The J gene is TRBJ1-6, the V gene TRBV14; D is perhaps TRBD1 (5 bases). The CDR3 has 15 amino acids. Trimming took 6 bases from V and 3 from J, leaving 12 bases between them. The V gene's germline CDR1 is SGHDN and CDR2 FVKESK. CDR3 amino acids: CASSRKTDYNSPLHF. The sequenced CDR3 bases are TGTGCCAGCAGTCGGAAGACAGACTATAATTCACCC.

Comment on this clone: The read finishes 3 residues shy of the CDR3 end, and the germline J gene is used to complete it. The V gene is TRBV5-1, the J gene TRBJ2-2; TRBD1 matches 10 bases. Germline-derived CDR1 and CDR2 are SGHRS and YFSETQ. The CDR3 spans 14 residues. The DNA read from the CDR3 is TGCGCCAGCAGCCCCGGGACAGGGGTCGAAAAG. Translating gives CASSPGTGVEK. The entire CDR3 protein is CASSPGTGVEKLFF.

Note on this clone: Sequencing ends 3 residues short of the CDR3 end; the germline J gene provides the rest. The rearrangement uses TRBV18 and TRBJ1-2; 8 bases fit TRBD1. Germline CDR1 is KGHSH and CDR2 is LQKENI. CDR3 length: 16 residues. The CDR3: CASSPPRGQGYYDYTF. CDR3 DNA, as far as it was read: TGTGCCAGCTCACCACCGCGAGGACAGGGTTACTACGAC.

In regard to this clone: The observed sequence ends 3 residues before the CDR3 terminus, with the missing tail filled in from the germline J gene. The chain uses TRBV7-2 and TRBJ1-6; 9 bases align to TRBD1. Per germline, CDR1 SGHTA and CDR2 FQGNSA. The ends lost 8 bases at V and 10 bases at J; junction bases unmatched: 6. This CDR3 has 13 amino acids. The sequenced CDR3 bases are TGTGCCAGCGTTGGACAGGGGAGGTCACCC. This codes for CASVGQGRSP. The complete CDR3 reads CASVGQGRSPLHF. Filled out from reference TRBV7-2 and TRBJ1-6, the complete variable domain reads GAGVSQSPSNKVTEKGKDVELRCDPISGHTALYWYRQSLGQGLEFLIYFQGNSAPDKSGLPSDRFSAERTGGSVSTLTIQRTQQEDSAVYLCASVGQGRSPLHFGNGTRLTVT.

As concerns this clone: The germline gene is not matched at one end of the junction; a read error may be the cause. The read ends 3 residues before the CDR3 terminus; that terminus is restored from the germline J gene. The chain couples TRBV4-2 to TRBJ1-1; tentatively, D is TRBD1 (6 bases). CDR3 size: 14 residues. CDR1 and CDR2 (germline): LGHNA, YNFKEQ. Incomplete CDR3 DNA: TGCGCCAGCAGCCTAACAGGGATGAACACTGAA. The encoded protein is CASSLTGMNTE. The whole CDR3 region reads CASSLTGMNTEAFF.

CDR3 bases read: TGTGCCATCGCCCGACAGGGGGACTACGAG. Translating it yields CAIARQGDYE. The entire CDR3 reads CAIARQGDYEQYF. The rearrangement joins TRBV10-3 to TRBJ2-7; 9 bases align to TRBD1. The read ends 3 residues shy of where the CDR3 ends; the end is completed using the germline J gene. This CDR3 is 13 amino acids long. CDR1 is ENHRY and CDR2 is SYGVKD in the germline V gene. After removal of 8 bases from V and 3 bases from J, the junction contained 5 bases not matched to a gene.

As concerns this clone: The read ends 3 residues shy of where the CDR3 ends; the end is completed using the germline J gene. This chain uses TRBV4-1 with TRBJ1-5; D is undetermined. The length of the CDR3 is 15 residues. Trimming pared 0 bases from V and 6 bases from J, leaving 12 bases between. In germline, CDR1 is MGHRA, CDR2 YSYEKL. The sequenced part of the CDR3 DNA is TGCGCCAGCAGCCAAGATCGGTTAATTGGTCAGCCC. As protein: CASSQDRLIGQP. The complete CDR3 protein is CASSQDRLIGQPQHF.

On this clone itself: The sequence runs out 3 residues before the end of the CDR3; the remainder is reconstructed from the germline J gene. This chain connects TRBV6-2 or TRBV6-3 to TRBJ2-7, with a weak D call TRBD2 (6 bases). The CDR3 sequence is 14 residues long. Deletions cut 8 bases from V and 6 bases from J, with 20 bases between. Germline V lookup: CDR1 MNHEY, CDR2 SVGEGT. CDR3 DNA (partial): TGTGCCAGCGTAAACTTCGGGACTCAACCCGAG. Protein product: CASVNFGTQPE. In full, the CDR3 is CASVNFGTQPEQYF.

Concerning this clone: The CDR3 goes on 3 residues after the read ends, and that part is filled in from the germline J gene. The chain joins TRBV2 to TRBJ1-4, with TRBD1 matching 10 bases. CDR1 is SNHLY and CDR2 is FYNNEI in the germline V gene. This CDR3 spans 17 amino acids. The V gene end was trimmed by 8 bases and the J gene end by 7 bases; junction bases not matched to a gene: 16. CDR3 DNA (partial): TGTGCCAGCGACCCTGGGACAGGGGCTCCTAATGGTGAAAAA. Translated, it gives CASDPGTGAPNGEK. The whole CDR3 region reads CASDPGTGAPNGEKLFF.

On this clone itself: With the read ending 3 residues before the CDR3 end, the germline J gene is used to fill in that end. The chain links TRBV30 to TRBJ1-2; D not certain. CDR1 GTSNPN and CDR2 SVGIG come from the germline V gene (reference sequence). The CDR3 totals 15 residues. The CDR3 is CALIAGGVSTDTYTF. The part of the CDR3 DNA that was read is TGTGCCCTGATCGCGGGCGGGGTCAGCACAGATACC.

Notes on this clone: The read stops 3 residues short of the end of the CDR3; the missing end is completed from the germline J gene. V and J are TRBV20-1 and TRBJ1-3; D ambiguous. The CDR3 length is 13 residues. The germline CDR1 and CDR2 sequences are DFQATT and SNEGSKA (reference sequence). The V end lost 1 base, the J end lost 3 bases, and 7 bases lay between the germline ends. CDR3 residues: CSARAPGGNTIYF. The sequenced part of the CDR3 DNA is TGCAGTGCTAGAGCCCCGGGTGGAAACACC.